The rows below give T cell receptor beta chains drawn from one sample of a study of blood T cell repertoires in COVID-19. Assay: immunoSEQ multiplex PCR; the TCRdb copy retains only in-frame clones and omits some. The sample includes some 250,000 clones, 80% to 85% of them seen just once. The specimen was peripheral blood. These receptors were obtained from a woman between 18 and 30 years old with acute or convalescent COVID-19. Each CDR3 is given with its conserved first and last residue. Rows may omit the clone size; those that give it use once, few, many or a size class.

abundance	v_gene	j_gene	CDR3aa
-	TRBV6-5	TRBJ2-7	CASRETSGYEQYF
-	TRBV9	TRBJ1-1	CASSTGGTEAFF
-	TRBV2	TRBJ2-6	CASSEMRSGANVLTF
-	TRBV27	TRBJ1-4	CASSFRSRNPNEKLFF
few	TRBV11-2	TRBJ1-3	CASSSGQGGCF
-	TRBV5-1	TRBJ2-7	CASSAGTGSYEQYF
-	TRBV19	TRBJ1-1	CASKGVVGMNTEAFF
-	TRBV5-3	TRBJ1-5	CARSSARKEQPQHF
-	TRBV19	TRBJ2-1	CASSPNSGINEQFF
few	TRBV3-1/TRBV3-2	TRBJ2-7	CASSQAGHGRHEQYF
few	TRBV5-1	TRBJ2-5	CASSLTSTGETQYF
once	TRBV7-2	TRBJ1-1	CASSRVTGLATEAFF
-	TRBV7-2	TRBJ2-1	CASSLGQSNEQFF
-	TRBV7-8	TRBJ2-1	CASSLFAGSNEQFF
-	TRBV3-1/TRBV3-2	TRBJ2-5	CASSLFTGSQETQYF
once	TRBV19	TRBJ2-7	CASSTGNRLADVYEQYF
-	TRBV28	TRBJ2-1	CASSLYVPGLAGEVGSYNEQFF
-	TRBV3-1/TRBV3-2	TRBJ1-4	CASSPQGVAAGELFF
many	TRBV10-1	TRBJ2-2	CASSEAGRAGTGELFF
-	TRBV15	TRBJ2-7	CATSRPGQLAFEQYF
few	TRBV6-6	TRBJ1-3	CASSPPGQGINTIYF
-	TRBV30	TRBJ2-1	CAWTRRERDEQFF
-	TRBV14	TRBJ2-3	CASSQSLGLATSTDTQYF
-	TRBV5-1	TRBJ2-5	CASSFYAGISKETQYF
-	TRBV19	TRBJ1-2	CASSSSWDIQYGYTF
-	TRBV3-1/TRBV3-2	TRBJ2-2	CASSPMGRNTGELFF
-	TRBV6-2/TRBV6-3	TRBJ2-7	CASSYFVQGTEQYF
-	TRBV6-6	TRBJ2-7	CASRQTDPILGEQYF
-	TRBV19	TRBJ2-1	CASNSGYNEQFF
many	TRBV6-2/TRBV6-3	TRBJ1-5	CASSYRQGATDQPQHF
-	TRBV4-3	TRBJ2-1	CASSQDRRGPTSNEQFF
once	TRBV2	TRBJ2-7	CASSPTGGSYEQYF
-	TRBV7-2	TRBJ2-7	CASNSRDSPLGYEQYF
-	TRBV29-1	TRBJ2-1	CSGLRMAYNEQFF
-	TRBV19	TRBJ2-1	CASRTTAINEQFF
once	TRBV7-2	TRBJ2-1	CASSPGLAGLSSYNEQFF
-	TRBV6-6	TRBJ2-2	CASSPPGSGGLTGELFF
-	TRBV5-4	TRBJ2-5	CASSLGQREETQYF
-	TRBV18	TRBJ2-1	CASSPDSGLAGASYNEQFF
-	TRBV4-3	TRBJ2-5	CASSYDRAGETQYF